This T cell receptor (beta chain) was found in a study of T cell changes during pregnancy in multiple sclerosis. Profiled with immunoSEQ multiplex PCR; TCRdb holds only in-frame clones, not every one. This table has 35,000 to 50,000 clones, less than 90% appearing once. The germline V and J ends were trimmed by 7 bases and 0 bases, with 18 bases remaining between them. CDR3 length equals 16 residues. The germline V gene encodes CDR1 SNHLY and CDR2 FYNNEI. The chain couples TRBV2 to TRBJ1-1; the D is unclear. This receptor was taken from a female donor with multiple sclerosis, enrolled in a pregnancy study. Sample: CD4+ T cells from peripheral blood mononuclear cells, taken in the second trimester of pregnancy. The CDR3 nucleotides read TGTGCCAGCAACACCCCCTCTGGGCGTATGAACACTGAAGCTTTCTTT. Protein sequence: CASNTPSGRMNTEAFF.